These T cell receptor beta chains were read from a single sample in a study of vaccination and CD4 T cells after COVID-19. MiXCR, applied by TCRdb to the PCR reads, yields one record per CDR3 protein. The table shows tens of thousands of distinct CDR3 sequences, with around a third occurring only once. These receptors have no identified antigens. The sample consisted of CD4+ T cells from blood, cultured in vitro, taken about 7 months after SARS-CoV-2 vaccination. The receptors were gathered from a human donor who had recovered from COVID-19. CDR3s include the opening cysteine and the closing phenylalanine or tryptophan. D genes are given only for firm matches. Size is stated for part of the rows, as once, few or many counts, or as a class when the clone is expanded.

clone_size	v_call	cdr3_length	j_call	d_call	cdr3_nt	cdr3_aa
few	TRBV6-5	15	TRBJ2-3	TRBD2	TGTGCCAGCAGTTCACTAGCGGGCCTCACAGATACGCAGTATTTT	CASSSLAGLTDTQYF
.	TRBV28	15	TRBJ2-1	TRBD2	TGTGCCAGCAGCCCTACTAGCGGGAGGTACAATGAGCAGTTCTTC	CASSPTSGRYNEQFF
few	TRBV27	19	TRBJ2-2	TRBD1	TGTCCCCCGCCAGCACCCCGGGACAGGGCCCCCTCGGACACCGGGGAGCTGTTTTTT	CPPPAPRDRAPSDTGELFF
few	TRBV20-1	15	TRBJ2-5	.	TGCAGTGCTCACGGGCCCTGGACGGAACAAGAGACCCAGTACTTC	CSAHGPWTEQETQYF
.	TRBV2	19	TRBJ2-1	TRBD2	TGTGCCAGCAGCGACCAAGGGAGGACTAGCGGGAGCTCCTACAATGAGCAGTTCTTC	CASSDQGRTSGSSYNEQFF
few	TRBV20-1	12	TRBJ1-2	.	TGCAGTGCTAGAGGGTATGATAATGGCTACACCTTC	CSARGYDNGYTF
few	TRBV6-5	13	TRBJ1-1	.	TGTGCCAGCAGTTATAGAGGGAACACTGAAGCTTTCTTT	CASSYRGNTEAFF
.	TRBV29-1	15	TRBJ2-2	.	TGCAGCGTACTCCGGGGGTCGGGAGTTACCGGGGAGCTGTTTTTT	CSVLRGSGVTGELFF
.	TRBV6-1	14	TRBJ2-1	TRBD2	TGTGCCAGTCTAGCGGATCCTGACTTCAATGAGCAGTTCTTC	CASLADPDFNEQFF
.	TRBV20-1	18	TRBJ2-4	TRBD2	TGCAGTGCTAGAAAGACTAGCGGGAGGACGCTAGCCAAAAACATTCAGTACTTC	CSARKTSGRTLAKNIQYF
medium-sized	TRBV15	15	TRBJ1-2	.	TGTGCCACCAGCAGAGTTCGGACGGGAAACAGAGGCTACACCTTC	CATSRVRTGNRGYTF
few	TRBV28	12	TRBJ2-5	.	TGTGCCAGCATGGGTTTTTTAGAGACCCAGTACTTC	CASMGFLETQYF
.	TRBV28	14	TRBJ1-2	.	TGTGCCAGCAGTCGATCGCACCAGGGGTATGGCTACACCTTC	CASSRSHQGYGYTF
.	TRBV6-5	13	TRBJ1-2	.	TGTGCCAGCAGTTACACAGCTAACTATGGCTACACCTTC	CASSYTANYGYTF
.	TRBV7-3	15	TRBJ2-1	TRBD2	TGTGCCAGCAGCGATAGCGGGAGCCCCCACAATGAGCAGTTCTTC	CASSDSGSPHNEQFF
few	TRBV6-1	14	TRBJ1-2	TRBD1	TGTGCCAGCAGTGAGCCGGACAGGGTGTCTGGCTACACCTTC	CASSEPDRVSGYTF
few	TRBV28	15	TRBJ2-5	.	TGTGCCAGCAGTTTATACAGGGCTGAGCAAGAGACCCAGTACTTC	CASSLYRAEQETQYF
few	TRBV7-8	20	TRBJ2-2	TRBD2	TGTGCCAGCAGCTTGGTCGGGACTAGCGGGAGGGCCGGGCGAACCGGGGAGCTGTTTTTT	CASSLVGTSGRAGRTGELFF
.	TRBV5-1	18	TRBJ1-2	.	TGCGCCAGCAGCTTACGGCCGGGGGTCGCGACAGCAACCCATGGCTACACCTTC	CASSLRPGVATATHGYTF
.	TRBV19	17	TRBJ2-1	.	TGTGCCAGTAGTATAGACACCGGCTTGCGGACCTACAATGAGCAGTTCTTC	CASSIDTGLRTYNEQFF
.	TRBV20-1	17	TRBJ2-1	TRBD2	TGCAGTGCTAGCGGTCTAGCGGGAGGGCCGGGTTACAATGAGCAGTTCTTC	CSASGLAGGPGYNEQFF
.	TRBV7-2	14	TRBJ2-5	.	TGTGCCAGCAGAGGGTCGGGGTCAGCAGAGACCCAGTACTTC	CASRGSGSAETQYF
.	TRBV28	15	TRBJ2-3	.	TGTGCCAGCAGGGGTAATCAGGGACCCACAGATACGCAGTATTTT	CASRGNQGPTDTQYF
few	TRBV6-1	13	TRBJ1-2	.	TGTGCCAGCAGCGGGGGGGGCGGCTATGGCTACACCTTC	CASSGGGGYGYTF
.	TRBV12-3/TRBV12-4	13	TRBJ2-5	.	TGTGCCAGCAGTTTTGGAATTGGAGAGACCCAGTACTTC	CASSFGIGETQYF
.	TRBV5-5	14	TRBJ2-5	.	TGTGCCAGCACAAGGGACAAGCGGAGGGAGACCCAGTACTTC	CASTRDKRRETQYF
.	TRBV6-5	15	TRBJ2-7	TRBD1	TGTGCCAGCAGTTACCAGGACAGGCCGGCCTACGAGCAGTACTTC	CASSYQDRPAYEQYF
few	TRBV20-1	14	TRBJ2-2	.	TGCAGTGCTTCCGGGACTCTGAACACCGGGGAGCTGTTTTTT	CSASGTLNTGELFF
once	TRBV20-1	14	TRBJ2-7	TRBD1	TGCAGCTCGGACGCGGGACAGGGGACCAGCGAGCAGTACTTC	CSSDAGQGTSEQYF
.	TRBV20-1	15	TRBJ2-5	TRBD1	TGCAGTGCTAGAGATCCAACAGGGGGCGGGGAGACCCAGTACTTC	CSARDPTGGGETQYF
.	TRBV5-1	14	TRBJ1-6	.	TGCGCCAGCAGCTTCCGACGGTATAATTCACCCCTCCACTTT	CASSFRRYNSPLHF
few	TRBV28	14	TRBJ1-6	.	TGTGCCAGCAGTCGACAGACGCTTAATTCACCCCTCCACTTT	CASSRQTLNSPLHF
.	TRBV18	13	TRBJ2-5	.	TGTGCCAGCTCACCCGTTACTCAAGAGACCCAGTACTTC	CASSPVTQETQYF
.	TRBV7-2	15	TRBJ2-3	TRBD2	TGTGCCAGCACCATTACTAGCGCGCGTACAGATACGCAGTATTTT	CASTITSARTDTQYF